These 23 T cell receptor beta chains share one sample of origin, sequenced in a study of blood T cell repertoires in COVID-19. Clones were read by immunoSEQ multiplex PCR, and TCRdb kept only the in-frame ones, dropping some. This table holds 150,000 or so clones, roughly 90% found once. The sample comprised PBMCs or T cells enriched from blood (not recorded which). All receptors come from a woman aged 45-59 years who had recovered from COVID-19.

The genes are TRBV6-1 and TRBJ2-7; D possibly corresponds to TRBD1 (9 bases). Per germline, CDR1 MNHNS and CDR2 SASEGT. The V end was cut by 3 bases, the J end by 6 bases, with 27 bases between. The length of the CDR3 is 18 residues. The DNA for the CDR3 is TGTGCCAGCAGTGAGAACAGGGGGCGTAGCGGGGACCCCTCCGAGCAGTACTTC. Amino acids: CASSENRGRSGDPSEQYF.

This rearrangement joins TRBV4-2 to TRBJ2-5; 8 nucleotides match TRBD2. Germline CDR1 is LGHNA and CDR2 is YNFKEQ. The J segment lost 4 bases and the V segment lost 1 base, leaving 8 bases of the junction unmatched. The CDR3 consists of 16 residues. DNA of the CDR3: TGTGCCAGCAGCCAAGCGAAGACTAGCGCCTTAGAGACCCAGTACTTC. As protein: CASSQAKTSALETQYF.

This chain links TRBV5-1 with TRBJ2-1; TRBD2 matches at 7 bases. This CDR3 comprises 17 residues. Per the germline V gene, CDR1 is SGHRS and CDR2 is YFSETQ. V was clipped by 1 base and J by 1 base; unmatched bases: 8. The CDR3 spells CASSLSPSGDSYNEQFF. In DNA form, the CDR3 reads TGCGCCAGCAGCTTGAGCCCCAGCGGGGATTCCTACAATGAGCAGTTCTTC. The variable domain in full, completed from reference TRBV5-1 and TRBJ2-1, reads KAGVTQTPRYLIKTRGQQVTLSCSPISGHRSVSWYQQTPGQGLQFLFEYFSETQRNKGNFPGRFSGRQFSNSRSEMNVSTLELGDSALYLCASSLSPSGDSYNEQFFGPGTRLTVL.

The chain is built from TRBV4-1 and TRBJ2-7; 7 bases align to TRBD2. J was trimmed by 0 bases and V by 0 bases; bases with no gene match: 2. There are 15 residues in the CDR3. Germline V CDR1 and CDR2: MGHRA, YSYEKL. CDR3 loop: CASSQDRDYSYEQYF. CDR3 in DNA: TGCGCCAGCAGCCAAGATAGGGACTACTCCTACGAGCAGTACTTC.

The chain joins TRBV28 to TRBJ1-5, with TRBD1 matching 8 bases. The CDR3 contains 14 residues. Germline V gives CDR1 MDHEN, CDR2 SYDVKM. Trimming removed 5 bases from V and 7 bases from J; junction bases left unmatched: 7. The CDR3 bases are TGTGCCAGCAGTCAAGGACAGGGCGTCCAGCCCCAGCATTTT. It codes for CASSQGQGVQPQHF. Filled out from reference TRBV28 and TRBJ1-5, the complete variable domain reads DVKVTQSSRYLVKRTGEKVFLECVQDMDHENMFWYRQDPGLGLRLIYFSYDVKMKEKGDIPEGYSVSREKKERFSLILESASTNQTSMYLCASSQGQGVQPQHFGDGTRLSIL.

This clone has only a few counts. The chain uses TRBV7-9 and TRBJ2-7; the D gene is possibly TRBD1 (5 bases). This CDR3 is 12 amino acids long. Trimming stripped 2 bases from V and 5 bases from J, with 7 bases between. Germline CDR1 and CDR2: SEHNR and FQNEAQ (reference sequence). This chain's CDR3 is CASSLQGNEQYF. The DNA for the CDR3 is TGTGCCAGCAGCTTACAGGGCAACGAGCAGTACTTC. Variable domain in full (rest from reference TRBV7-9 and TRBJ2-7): DTGVSQNPRHKITKRGQNVTFRCDPISEHNRLYWYRQTLGQGPEFLTYFQNEAQLEKSRLLSDRFSAERPKGSFSTLEIQRTEQGDSAMYLCASSLQGNEQYFGPGTRLTVT.

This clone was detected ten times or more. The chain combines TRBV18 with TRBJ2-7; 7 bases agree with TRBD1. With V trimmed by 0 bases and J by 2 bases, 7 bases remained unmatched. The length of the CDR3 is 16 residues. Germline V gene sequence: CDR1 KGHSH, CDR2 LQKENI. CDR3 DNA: TGTGCCAGCTCACCACCCGACAGGGTATATGCCTACGAGCAGTACTTC. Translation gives CASSPPDRVYAYEQYF.

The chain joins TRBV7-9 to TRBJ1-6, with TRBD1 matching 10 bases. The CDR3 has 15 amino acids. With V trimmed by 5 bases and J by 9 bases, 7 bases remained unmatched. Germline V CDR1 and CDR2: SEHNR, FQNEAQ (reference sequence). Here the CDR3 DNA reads TGTGCCAGCAGCCAGGGGGGGACAGGGGCTTCACCCCTCCACTTT. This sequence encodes CASSQGGTGASPLHF.

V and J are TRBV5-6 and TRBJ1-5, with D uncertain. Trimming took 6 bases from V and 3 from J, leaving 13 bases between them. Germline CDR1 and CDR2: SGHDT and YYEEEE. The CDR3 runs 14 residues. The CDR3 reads CASTRGSLNQPQHF. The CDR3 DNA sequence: TGTGCCAGCACCCGAGGGAGTCTCAATCAGCCCCAGCATTTT.

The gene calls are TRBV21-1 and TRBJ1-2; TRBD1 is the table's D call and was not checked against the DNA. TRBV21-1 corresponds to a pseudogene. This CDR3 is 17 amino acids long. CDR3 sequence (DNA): TGTGCCAGCAGCAAAGCGCCAAGGGACAGGGCTAACTATGGCTACACCTTC. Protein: CASSKAPRDRANYGYTF.

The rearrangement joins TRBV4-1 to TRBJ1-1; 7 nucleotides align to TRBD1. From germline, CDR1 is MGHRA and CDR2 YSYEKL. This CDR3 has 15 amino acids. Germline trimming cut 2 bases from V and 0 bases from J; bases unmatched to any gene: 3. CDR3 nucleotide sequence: TGCGCCAGCAGCCAAAGGACAGGAATGAACACTGAAGCTTTCTTT. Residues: CASSQRTGMNTEAFF.

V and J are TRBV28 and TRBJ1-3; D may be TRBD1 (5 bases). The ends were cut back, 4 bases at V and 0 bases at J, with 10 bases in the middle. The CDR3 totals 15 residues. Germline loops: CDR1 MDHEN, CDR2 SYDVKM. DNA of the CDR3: TGTGCCAGCAGTTCGCGACAGTACTCTGGAAACACCATATATTTT. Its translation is CASSSRQYSGNTIYF.

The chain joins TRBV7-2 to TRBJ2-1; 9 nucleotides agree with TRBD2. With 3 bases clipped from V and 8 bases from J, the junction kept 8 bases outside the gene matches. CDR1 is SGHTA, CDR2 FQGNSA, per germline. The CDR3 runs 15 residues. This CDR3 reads CASSFGGRAIDEQFF. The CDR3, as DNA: TGTGCCAGCAGCTTCGGCGGGAGGGCCATCGATGAGCAGTTCTTC.

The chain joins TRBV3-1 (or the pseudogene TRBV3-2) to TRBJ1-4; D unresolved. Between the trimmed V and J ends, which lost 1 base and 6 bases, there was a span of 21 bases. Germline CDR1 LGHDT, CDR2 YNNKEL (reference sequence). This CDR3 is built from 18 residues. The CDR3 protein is CASSQGIQPGSRYEKLFF. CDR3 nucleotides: TGTGCCAGCAGCCAAGGAATCCAACCCGGCTCGCGGTATGAAAAACTGTTTTTT.

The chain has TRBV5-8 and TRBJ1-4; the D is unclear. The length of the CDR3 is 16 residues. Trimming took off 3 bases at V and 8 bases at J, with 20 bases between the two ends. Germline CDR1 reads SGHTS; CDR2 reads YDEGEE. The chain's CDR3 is CASSSGRTGMVEKLFF. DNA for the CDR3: TGTGCCAGCAGCTCCGGACGGACGGGGATGGTGGAAAAACTGTTTTTT.

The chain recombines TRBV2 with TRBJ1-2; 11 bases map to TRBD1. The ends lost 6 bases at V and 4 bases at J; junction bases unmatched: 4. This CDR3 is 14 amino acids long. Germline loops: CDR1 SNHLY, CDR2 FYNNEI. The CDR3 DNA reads TGTGCCAGCAGGGCAGGGACAGGGGGCTATGGCTACACCTTC. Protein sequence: CASRAGTGGYGYTF.

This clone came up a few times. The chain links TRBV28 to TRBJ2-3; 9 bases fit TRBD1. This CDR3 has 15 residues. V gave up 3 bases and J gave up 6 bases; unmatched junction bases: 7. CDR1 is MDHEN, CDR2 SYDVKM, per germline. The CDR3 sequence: CASSFGTGLPDTQYF. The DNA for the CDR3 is TGTGCCAGCAGTTTCGGGACAGGGCTCCCGGATACGCAGTATTTT.

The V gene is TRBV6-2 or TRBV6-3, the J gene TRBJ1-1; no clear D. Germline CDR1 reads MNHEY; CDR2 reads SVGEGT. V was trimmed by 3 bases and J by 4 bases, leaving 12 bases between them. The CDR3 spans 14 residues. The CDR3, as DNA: TGTGCCAGCAGTTATGACGGGAAACCCACTGAAGCTTTCTTT. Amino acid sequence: CASSYDGKPTEAFF.

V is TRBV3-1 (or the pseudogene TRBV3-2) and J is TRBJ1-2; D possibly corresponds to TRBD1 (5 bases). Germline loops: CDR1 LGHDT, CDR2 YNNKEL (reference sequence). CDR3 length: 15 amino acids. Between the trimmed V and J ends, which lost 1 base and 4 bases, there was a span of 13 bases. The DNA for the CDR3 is TGTGCCAGCAGCCAAGCGATAGGGGAGGGCTATGGCTACACCTTC. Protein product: CASSQAIGEGYGYTF.

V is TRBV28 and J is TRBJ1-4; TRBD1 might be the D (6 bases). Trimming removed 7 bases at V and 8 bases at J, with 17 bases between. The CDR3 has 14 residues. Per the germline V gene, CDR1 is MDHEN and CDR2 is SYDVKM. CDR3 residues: CASNIQGRAEKLFF. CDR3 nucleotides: TGTGCCAGCAATATCCAGGGGCGGGCAGAAAAACTGTTTTTT.

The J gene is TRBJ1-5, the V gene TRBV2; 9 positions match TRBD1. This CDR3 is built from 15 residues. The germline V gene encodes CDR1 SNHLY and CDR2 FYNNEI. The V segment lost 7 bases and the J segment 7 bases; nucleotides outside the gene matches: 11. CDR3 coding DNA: TGTGCCAGCAACTCAGGGGGACAGGGCGGCCAGCCCCAGCATTTT. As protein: CASNSGGQGGQPQHF.

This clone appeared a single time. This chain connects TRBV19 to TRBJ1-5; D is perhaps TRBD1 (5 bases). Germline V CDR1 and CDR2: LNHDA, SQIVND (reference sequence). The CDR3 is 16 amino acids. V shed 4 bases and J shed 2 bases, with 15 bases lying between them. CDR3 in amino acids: CASSTKLTGGNQPQHF. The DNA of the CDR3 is TGTGCCAGTAGTACCAAACTCACAGGCGGCAATCAGCCCCAGCATTTT.

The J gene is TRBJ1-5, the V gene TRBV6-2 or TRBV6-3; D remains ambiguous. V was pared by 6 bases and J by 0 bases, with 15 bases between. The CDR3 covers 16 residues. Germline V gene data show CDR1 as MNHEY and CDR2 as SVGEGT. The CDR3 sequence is CASSLAAAYSNQPQHF. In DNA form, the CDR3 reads TGTGCCAGCAGCCTGGCGGCCGCATATAGCAATCAGCCCCAGCATTTT.